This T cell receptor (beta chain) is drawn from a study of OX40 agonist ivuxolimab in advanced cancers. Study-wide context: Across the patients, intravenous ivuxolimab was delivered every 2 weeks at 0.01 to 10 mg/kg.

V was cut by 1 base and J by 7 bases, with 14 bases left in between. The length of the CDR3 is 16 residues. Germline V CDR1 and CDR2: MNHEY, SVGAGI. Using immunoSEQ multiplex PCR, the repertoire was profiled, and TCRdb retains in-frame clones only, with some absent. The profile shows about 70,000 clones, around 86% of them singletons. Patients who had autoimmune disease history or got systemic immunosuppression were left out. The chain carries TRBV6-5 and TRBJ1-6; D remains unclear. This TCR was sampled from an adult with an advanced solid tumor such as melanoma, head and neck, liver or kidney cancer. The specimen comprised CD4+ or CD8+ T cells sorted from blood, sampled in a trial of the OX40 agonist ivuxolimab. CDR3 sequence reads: CASSYLRSSKNSPLHF. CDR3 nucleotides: TGTGCCAGCAGTTACTTGAGGTCTAGCAAAAATTCACCCCTCCACTTT.